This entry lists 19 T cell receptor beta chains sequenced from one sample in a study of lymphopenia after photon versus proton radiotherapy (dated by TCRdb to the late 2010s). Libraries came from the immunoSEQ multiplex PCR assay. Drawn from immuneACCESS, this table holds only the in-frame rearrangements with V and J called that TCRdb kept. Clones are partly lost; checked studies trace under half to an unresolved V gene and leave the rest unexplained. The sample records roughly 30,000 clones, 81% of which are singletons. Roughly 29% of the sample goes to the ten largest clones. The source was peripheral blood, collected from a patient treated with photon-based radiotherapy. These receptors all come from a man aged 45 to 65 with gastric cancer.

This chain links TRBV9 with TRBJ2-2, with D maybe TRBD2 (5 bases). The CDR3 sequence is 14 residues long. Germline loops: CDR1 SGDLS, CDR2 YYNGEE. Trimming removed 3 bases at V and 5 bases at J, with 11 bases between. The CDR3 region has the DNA TGTGCCAGCAGCGCCTCGGGGTCTACCGGGGAGCTGTTTTTT. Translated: CASSASGSTGELFF.

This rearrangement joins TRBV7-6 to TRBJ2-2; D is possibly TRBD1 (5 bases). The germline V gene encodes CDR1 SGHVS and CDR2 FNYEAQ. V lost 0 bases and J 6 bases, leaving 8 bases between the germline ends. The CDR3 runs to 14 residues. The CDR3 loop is CASSLAKGPGELFF. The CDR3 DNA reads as TGTGCCAGCAGCTTAGCGAAGGGGCCCGGGGAGCTGTTTTTT.

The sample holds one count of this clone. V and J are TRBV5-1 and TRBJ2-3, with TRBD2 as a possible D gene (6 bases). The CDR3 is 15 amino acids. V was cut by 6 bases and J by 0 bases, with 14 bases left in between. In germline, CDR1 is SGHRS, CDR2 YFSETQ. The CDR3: CASTKSGSSTDTQYF. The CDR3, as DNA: TGCGCCAGCACCAAAAGCGGGTCTAGCACAGATACGCAGTATTTT.

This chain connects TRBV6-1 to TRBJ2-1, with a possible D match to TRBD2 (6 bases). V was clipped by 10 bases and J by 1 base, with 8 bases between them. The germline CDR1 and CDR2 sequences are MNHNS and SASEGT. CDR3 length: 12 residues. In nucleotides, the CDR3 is TGTGCCACCGCGGGGTCCTACAATGAGCAGTTCTTC. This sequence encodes CATAGSYNEQFF.

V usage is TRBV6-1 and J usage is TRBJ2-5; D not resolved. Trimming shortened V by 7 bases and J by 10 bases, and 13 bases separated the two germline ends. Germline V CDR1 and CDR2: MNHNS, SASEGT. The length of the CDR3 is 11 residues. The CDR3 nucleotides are TGTGCCAGCATTTCACCGGCGAGCCAGTACTTC. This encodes CASISPASQYF.

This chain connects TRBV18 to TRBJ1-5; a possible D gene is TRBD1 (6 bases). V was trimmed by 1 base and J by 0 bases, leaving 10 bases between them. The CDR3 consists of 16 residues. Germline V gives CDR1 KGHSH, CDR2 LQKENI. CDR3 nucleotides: TGTGCCAGCTCACCACTAGGGACACATAGCAATCAGCCCCAGCATTTT. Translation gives CASSPLGTHSNQPQHF.

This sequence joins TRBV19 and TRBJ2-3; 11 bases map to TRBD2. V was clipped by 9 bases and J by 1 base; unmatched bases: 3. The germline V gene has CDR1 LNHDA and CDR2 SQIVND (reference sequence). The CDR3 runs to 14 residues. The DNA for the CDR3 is TGTGCCAGCGGTAGCGGGGGGGGCACAGATACGCAGTATTTT. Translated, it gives CASGSGGGTDTQYF. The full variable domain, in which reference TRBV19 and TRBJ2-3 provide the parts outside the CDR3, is DGGITQSPKYLFRKEGQNVTLSCEQNLNHDAMYWYRQDPGQGLRLIYYSQIVNDFQKGDIAEGYSVSREKKESFPLTVTSAQKNPTAFYLCASGSGGGTDTQYFGPGTRLTVL.

The DNA for the CDR3 is TGTGCCAGCAGAATGATGGGGGGCTCTAACTATGGCTACACCTTC. Its translation: CASRMMGGSNYGYTF. The rearrangement links TRBV2 to TRBJ1-2; weak D call: TRBD1 (6 bases). The V gene lost 6 bases and the J gene lost 0 bases, with 14 bases spanning the gap. The CDR3 extends over 15 amino acids. Germline CDR1 SNHLY, CDR2 FYNNEI.

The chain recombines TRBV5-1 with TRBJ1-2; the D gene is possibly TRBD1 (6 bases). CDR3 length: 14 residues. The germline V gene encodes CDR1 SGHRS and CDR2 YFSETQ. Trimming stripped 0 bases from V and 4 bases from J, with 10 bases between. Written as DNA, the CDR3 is TGCGCCAGCAGCTTGGATGGGACATCCTATGGCTACACCTTC. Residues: CASSLDGTSYGYTF.

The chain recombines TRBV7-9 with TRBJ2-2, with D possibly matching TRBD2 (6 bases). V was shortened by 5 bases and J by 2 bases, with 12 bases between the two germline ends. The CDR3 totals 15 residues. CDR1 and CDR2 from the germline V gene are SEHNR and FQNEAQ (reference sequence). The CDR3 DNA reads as TGTGCCAGCAGCCGAGGGAGGATCAACACCGGGGAGCTGTTTTTT. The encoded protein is CASSRGRINTGELFF.

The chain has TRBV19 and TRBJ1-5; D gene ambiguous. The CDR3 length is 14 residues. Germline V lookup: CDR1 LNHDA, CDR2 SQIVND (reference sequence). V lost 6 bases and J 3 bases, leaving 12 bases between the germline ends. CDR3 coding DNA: TGTGCCAGTAGGGTGTTGGGATCCAATCAGCCCCAGCATTTT. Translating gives CASRVLGSNQPQHF.

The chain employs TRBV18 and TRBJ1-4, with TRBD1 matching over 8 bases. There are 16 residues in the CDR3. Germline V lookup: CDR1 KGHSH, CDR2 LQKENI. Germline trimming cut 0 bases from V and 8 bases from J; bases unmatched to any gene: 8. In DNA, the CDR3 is TGTGCCAGCTCACCACCGATCAGGGGGCTAGGGGAAAAACTGTTTTTT. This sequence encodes CASSPPIRGLGEKLFF. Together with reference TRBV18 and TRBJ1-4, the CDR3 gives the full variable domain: NAGVMQNPRHLVRRRGQEARLRCSPMKGHSHVYWYRQLPEEGLKFMVYLQKENIIDESGMPKERFSAEFPKEGPSILRIQQVVRGDSAAYFCASSPPIRGLGEKLFFGSGTQLSVL.

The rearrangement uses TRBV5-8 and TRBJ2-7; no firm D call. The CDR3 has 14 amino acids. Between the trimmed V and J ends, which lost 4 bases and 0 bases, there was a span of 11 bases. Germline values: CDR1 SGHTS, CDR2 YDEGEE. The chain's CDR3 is CASSLRPSSYEQYV. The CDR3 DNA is TGTGCCAGCAGCCTGCGACCGAGCTCCTACGAGCAGTACGTC.

CDR3: CASAGTGGQGNQPQHF. The DNA of the CDR3 is TGCGCCAGCGCCGGGACAGGGGGGCAGGGCAATCAGCCCCAGCATTTT. The chain links TRBV10-2 to TRBJ1-5; TRBD1 matches 11 bases. CDR3 length: 16 amino acids. V lost 8 bases to trimming and J lost 2 bases; unmatched junction nucleotides: 8. Germline CDR1 reads WSHSY; CDR2 reads SAAADI.

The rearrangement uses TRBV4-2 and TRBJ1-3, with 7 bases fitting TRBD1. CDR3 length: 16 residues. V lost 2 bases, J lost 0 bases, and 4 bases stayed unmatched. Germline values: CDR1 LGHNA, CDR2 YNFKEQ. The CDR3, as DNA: TGTGCCAGCAGCCAAATGGGACAGAGCTCTGGAAACACCATATATTTT. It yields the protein CASSQMGQSSGNTIYF.

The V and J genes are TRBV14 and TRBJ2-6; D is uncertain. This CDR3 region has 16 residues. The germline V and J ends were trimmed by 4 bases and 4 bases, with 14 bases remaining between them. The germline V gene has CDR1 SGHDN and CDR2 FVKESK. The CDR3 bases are TGTGCCAGCAGCCCGAGGTCGGGTTTGGGGGCCAACGTCCTGACTTTC. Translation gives CASSPRSGLGANVLTF.

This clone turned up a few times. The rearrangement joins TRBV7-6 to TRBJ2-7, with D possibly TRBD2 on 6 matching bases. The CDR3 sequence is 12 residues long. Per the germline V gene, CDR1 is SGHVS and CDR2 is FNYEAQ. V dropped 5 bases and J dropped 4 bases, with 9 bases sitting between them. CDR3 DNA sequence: TGTGCCAGCAGCCCTCGGGAGTACGAGCAGTACTTC. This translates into CASSPREYEQYF.

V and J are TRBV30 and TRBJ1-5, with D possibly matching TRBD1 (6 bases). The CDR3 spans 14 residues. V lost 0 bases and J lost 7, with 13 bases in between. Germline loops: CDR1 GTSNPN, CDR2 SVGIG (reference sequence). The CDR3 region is CAWSVRRGWQPQHF. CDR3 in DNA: TGTGCCTGGAGTGTACGCAGGGGTTGGCAGCCCCAGCATTTT.

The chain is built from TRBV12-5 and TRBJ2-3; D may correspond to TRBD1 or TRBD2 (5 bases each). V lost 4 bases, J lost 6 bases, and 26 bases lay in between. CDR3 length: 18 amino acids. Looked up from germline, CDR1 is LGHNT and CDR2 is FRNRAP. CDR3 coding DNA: TGTGCTAGTGGTTCGACCCGGGACGGACGGGGTCAGGTGGATACGCAGTATTTT. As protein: CASGSTRDGRGQVDTQYF.